This T cell receptor (beta chain) is drawn from a study of cytomegalovirus exposure and HLA in healthy donors. Study context: A data release that came early held 75 million to 85 million unique TCRs from HLA-typed donors.

The primer mix had 60 Vbeta and 13 Jbeta primers. TCRdb's table, derived via immunoSEQ multiplex PCR, lists solely in-frame clones and lacks some. The data hold some 130,000 clones, with about 80% observed a single time. Trimming at V came to 3 bases and at J to 11 bases, leaving 5 bases not matched to a gene. The germline CDR1 and CDR2 sequences are SGHVS and FQNEAQ. The CDR3 spans 12 residues. About this clone: What it binds is unknown.

Overall study findings and caveats: The study listed approximately 160 cytomegalovirus-associated TCR beta chains. Sequencing depth roughly uniform across donors was assumed in presence/absence analyses.

The genes are TRBV7-8 and TRBJ1-2; TRBD1 matches 8 bases. This clonotype originated in a man aged 25 to 40 in good health and CMV-seronegative. The material sequenced was PBMCs. CDR3 region: CASSFRTGGYTF. CDR3 DNA: TGTGCCAGCAGCTTCCGAACAGGGGGGTACACCTTC.